Following are 10 T cell receptor beta chains from one sample sequenced in a study of blood T cell repertoires in COVID-19 (dated by TCRdb to 2020 to 2021). The library was made by the immunoSEQ multiplex PCR assay. TCRdb provides this immuneACCESS table in a form limited to in-frame rearrangements. Some clones are lacking; in checked studies, under half of them reflect an unresolved V gene, and why the rest are absent is not known. This sample comprises some 200,000 clones, 84% of them detected only once. The ten largest make up more than 2% of the sample. The sample was peripheral blood. The receptors stem from a woman aged 60-75 years with acute or convalescent COVID-19.

The V gene is TRBV4-2, the J gene TRBJ1-5; 9 bases fit TRBD1. The CDR3 length is 16 residues. V shed 0 bases, J shed 6 bases, and the junction held 6 bases outside the gene matches. Germline CDR1 reads LGHNA; CDR2 reads YNFKEQ. The CDR3 DNA sequence: TGTGCCAGCAGCCAAGAAGGGGGACAGGGTGGTCAGCCCCAGCATTTT. This gives the protein CASSQEGGQGGQPQHF.

The J gene is TRBJ2-2, the V gene TRBV7-9, with a weak D call TRBD1 (5 bases). CDR1 and CDR2 (germline): SEHNR, FQNEAQ (reference sequence). With 0 bases removed from V and 5 bases from J, the gap between germline ends came to 13 bases. The CDR3 extends over 16 amino acids. This CDR3 reads CASSLAPGIGTGELFF. The DNA of the CDR3 is TGTGCCAGCAGCTTAGCCCCAGGGATTGGGACCGGGGAGCTGTTTTTT.

V and J are TRBV5-1 and TRBJ2-2; maybe TRBD2 (6 bases). The germline V gene has CDR1 SGHRS and CDR2 YFSETQ. The CDR3 length is 13 residues. V lost 7 bases, J lost 1 base, and 8 bases lay in between. CDR3 residues: CASGGENTGELFF. The CDR3 region has the DNA TGCGCCAGCGGCGGGGAGAACACCGGGGAGCTGTTTTTT.

The CDR3 coding sequence is TGTGCCAGTAATGCGGGATTCTATGGCTACACCTTC. This translates into CASNAGFYGYTF. V usage is TRBV19 and J usage is TRBJ1-2, with D unresolved. The CDR3 has 12 amino acids. V lost 7 bases, J lost 4 bases, and 10 bases lay in between. The germline V gene has CDR1 LNHDA and CDR2 SQIVND (reference sequence).

This rearrangement joins TRBV5-1 to TRBJ2-2; 9 bases map to TRBD2. Germline V gives CDR1 SGHRS, CDR2 YFSETQ. This CDR3 has 16 residues. J lost 1 base, V lost 2 bases, and 3 bases had no gene match. The CDR3 here is CASSFLTSGNTGELFF. The CDR3 nucleotides are TGCGCCAGCAGCTTTTTGACTAGCGGGAACACCGGGGAGCTGTTTTTT. The complete variable domain, with remaining parts taken from reference TRBV5-1 and TRBJ2-2, reads KAGVTQTPRYLIKTRGQQVTLSCSPISGHRSVSWYQQTPGQGLQFLFEYFSETQRNKGNFPGRFSGRQFSNSRSEMNVSTLELGDSALYLCASSFLTSGNTGELFFGEGSRLTVL.

The chain links TRBV3-1 (or the pseudogene TRBV3-2) to TRBJ2-5, with a weak D call TRBD2 (5 bases). Germline CDR1 LGHDT, CDR2 YNNKEL (reference sequence). This CDR3 has 13 amino acids. Trimming removed 1 base from V and 3 bases from J, with 6 bases in between. In DNA, the CDR3 is TGTGCCAGCAGCCAAGCCGGGAAAGAGACCCAGTACTTC. This gives the protein CASSQAGKETQYF.

The V call is TRBV5-1, the J call TRBJ2-1; maybe TRBD1 (6 bases). This CDR3 region has 17 residues. V was cut by 0 bases and J by 0 bases, with 13 bases left in between. Per germline, CDR1 SGHRS and CDR2 YFSETQ. The chain's CDR3 is CASSLDGTTSSYNEQFF. In nucleotides, the CDR3 is TGCGCCAGCAGCTTGGACGGGACAACCAGCTCCTACAATGAGCAGTTCTTC.

The chain combines TRBV19 with TRBJ2-7, with TRBD2 identical over 7 bases. The CDR3 extends over 15 amino acids. Germline CDR1 LNHDA, CDR2 SQIVND (reference sequence). Losses at the gene ends were 1 base for V and 2 bases for J; bases not matched to a gene: 5. CDR3 bases: TGTGCCAGTAGTATAGCCTCCGGGGGGACCTACGAGCAGTACTTC. Protein: CASSIASGGTYEQYF.

V is TRBV5-6 and J is TRBJ1-1; 7 positions match TRBD1. Trimming at V came to 4 bases and at J to 4 bases, leaving 7 bases not matched to a gene. Germline V gene lookup returns CDR1 SGHDT and CDR2 YYEEEE. The CDR3 consists of 14 residues. In DNA, the CDR3 is TGTGCCAGCAGCAGGGGACAGTATGTCACTGAAGCTTTCTTT. Its protein product is CASSRGQYVTEAFF.

The chain combines TRBV7-8 with TRBJ2-3; no definite D call. Germline values: CDR1 SGHVS, CDR2 FQNEAQ. Trimming cost V 5 bases and J 0 bases, with 18 bases left between them. The CDR3 is 17 amino acids. For the CDR3, the DNA is TGTGCCAGCAGCAACGAGGTCGCCCAAGCTAGCACAGATACGCAGTATTTT. Its translation: CASSNEVAQASTDTQYF.